This TCR beta chain came from a study of PD-L1 blockade in urothelial cancer. Turning to the study itself: The year 2014 saw patients start atezolizumab, 1,200 mg intravenously every 3 weeks. The authors examined blood 3 weeks (second dose) and 6 weeks after treatment start. Study-wide results and caveats: For durable-benefit patients, tumor-associated blood clones expanded more at 3 weeks.

As regards this clone: No antigen is known for it.

Looked up from germline, CDR1 is SGHTA and CDR2 is FQGNSA. V lost 5 bases and J lost 4; bases outside the gene matches: 10. The CDR3 consists of 15 residues. Generated by immunoSEQ multiplex PCR, the TCRdb table keeps only in-frame clones and is missing some. Of tens of thousands of clones in the sample, 82% were seen once. J is TRBJ1-1 and V is TRBV7-2; TRBD1 agrees at 7 bases. The clonotype was recovered from a man in his fifties or sixties with urothelial cancer. This sample comprised PBMCs, obtained around atezolizumab (anti-PD-L1) treatment. DNA of the CDR3: TGTGCCAGCAGCATCCGACAGGGTGGCAGCACTGAAGCTTTCTTT. Protein: CASSIRQGGSTEAFF.